What follows describes a single TCR beta chain. The specificity of this receptor is unknown. The input lacks base qualities; no much larger clone sits a single base away. From its cysteine to its phenylalanine, the CDR3 spans 15 amino acids. Of all the DNA, just the CDR3 is kept, 45 bases in frame from base 1. Reading the germline V gene gives CDR1 KGHSH and CDR2 LQKENI. V is shortened by 4 bases, J by 0 bases, and the region joining them spans 13 bases. The sample is drawn from a study of T-cell reconstitution after alpha-beta-depleted transplantation in children (dated by TCRdb to 2016 to 2018). For the wider study: The study quantitatively tracked T-cell immune reconstitution after TCRalphabeta/CD19-depleted allogeneic hematopoietic cell transplantation in children using TCR repertoire profiling.

Library construction relied on PCR. Sequenced using an Illumina HiSeq 2500. TCR libraries were prepared with molecular barcoding, using unique molecular identifiers to normalize TCRbeta repertoire quantification. The public reads were reanalyzed by TCRdb: fastp trimming at Q25, MiXCR alignment, in-frame beta chains only. Rows are unified per CDR3 protein, each entry keeping the most common DNA and genes. For this sample there are about 120,000 distinct CDR3 sequences; around 10% appear just once. The leading ten clones occupy more than 7% of the sample. The sequence is built from TRBV18 and TRBJ2-7; TRBD2 might be the D gene, on 6 matching bases. The specimen comprised PBMCs from the stem cell graft donor, sampled from the stem cell graft. This TCR derives from a human donor who donated a stem cell graft to a child with acute lymphoblastic leukemia. Here the CDR3 is given as CASSLRLGSSYEQYF. The DNA sequence follows: TGTGCCAGCTCACTTCGACTAGGGAGCTCCTACGAGCAGTACTTC.